This TCR beta chain comes out of a study of blood T cell repertoires in COVID-19. Study-level background: The origin of the acute and convalescent COVID-19 samples was the United States, Italy and Spain. From T cells, B-cell-depleted T cells, or PBMCs came the material, which was cDNA or gDNA.

The assay was immunoSEQ multiplex PCR, and TCRdb's table has in-frame clones only and misses some. The sample comprises some 83,000 clones, 84% of which are singletons, and 3% to 4.5% rests with the top ten. With 1 base clipped from V and 2 bases from J, the junction kept 5 bases outside the gene matches. The CDR3 has 17 amino acids. Germline V gene lookup returns CDR1 SEHNR and CDR2 FQNEAQ (reference sequence). The receptor comes from a man in his fifties with acute or convalescent COVID-19. The chain has TRBV7-9 and TRBJ1-5; 10 positions agree with TRBD1. Sequenced: peripheral blood. The CDR3 nucleotides are TGTGCCAGCAGCTTAGGGACAGGGGGGCACGGCAATCAGCCCCAGCATTTT. Encoded protein: CASSLGTGGHGNQPQHF.